This T cell receptor beta chain is drawn from a study of tumor-infiltrating lymphocytes in primary liver carcinoma. Each 20-30 mg portion of unsorted bulk tissue served as the source for co-extraction of RNA and DNA. Resecting the tumor surgically was how the patients' primary liver carcinoma was treated. With roughly 500 ng total RNA as template and a constant-region primer, TCR beta cDNA was made. Investigators got TCR beta libraries out of three nested multiplex PCR rounds, done with slightly modified ARM-PCR. Researchers ran the first two PCR rounds for 9 to 10 cycles each with TRBV1-TRBV30 forward primers and a C-beta reverse primer. MiXCR was run by TCRdb on the multiplex PCR reads, yielding one entry per CDR3 protein. Of about 20,000 distinct CDR3 sequences in the sample, 60% to 85% were seen once. Points from the study as a whole: Tumor region pairs overlapped more than did tumor-adjacent and tumor-blood pairs.

Remarks on this clonotype: What it binds is unknown. The final CDR3 position lacks the conserved phenylalanine or tryptophan, pointing to a likely read error.

Germline V gene data show CDR1 as SGHKS and CDR2 as YYEKEE (reference sequence). The CDR3 covers 13 residues. Source material: liver tumor tissue from sampling region 4. Stated subset: tumor region T4, right-lateral pole. V and J are TRBV5-5 and TRBJ2-1; unclear D gene. The clonotype originates from a woman aged 30 to 39 with primary liver carcinoma and hepatitis B virus infection. CDR3 amino acids: CASSLDFYNGQFI. In nucleotides, the CDR3 is TGTGCCAGCAGTTTAGACTTCTACAATGGGCAGTTCATC.